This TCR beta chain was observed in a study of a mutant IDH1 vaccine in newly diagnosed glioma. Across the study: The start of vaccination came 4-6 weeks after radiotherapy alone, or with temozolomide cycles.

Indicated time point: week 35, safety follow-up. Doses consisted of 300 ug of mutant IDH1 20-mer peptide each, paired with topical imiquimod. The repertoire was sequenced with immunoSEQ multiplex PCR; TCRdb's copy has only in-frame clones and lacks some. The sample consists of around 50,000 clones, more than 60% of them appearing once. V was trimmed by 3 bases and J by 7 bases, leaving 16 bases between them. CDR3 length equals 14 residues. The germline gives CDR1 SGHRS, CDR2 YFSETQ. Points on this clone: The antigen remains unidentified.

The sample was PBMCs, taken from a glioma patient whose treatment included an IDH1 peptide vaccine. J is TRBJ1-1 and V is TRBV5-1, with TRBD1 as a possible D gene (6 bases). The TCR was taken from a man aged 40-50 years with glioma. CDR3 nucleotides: TGCGCCAGCAGCTGGGAGGGGGGTTGGGATGAAGCTTTCTTT. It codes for CASSWEGGWDEAFF.